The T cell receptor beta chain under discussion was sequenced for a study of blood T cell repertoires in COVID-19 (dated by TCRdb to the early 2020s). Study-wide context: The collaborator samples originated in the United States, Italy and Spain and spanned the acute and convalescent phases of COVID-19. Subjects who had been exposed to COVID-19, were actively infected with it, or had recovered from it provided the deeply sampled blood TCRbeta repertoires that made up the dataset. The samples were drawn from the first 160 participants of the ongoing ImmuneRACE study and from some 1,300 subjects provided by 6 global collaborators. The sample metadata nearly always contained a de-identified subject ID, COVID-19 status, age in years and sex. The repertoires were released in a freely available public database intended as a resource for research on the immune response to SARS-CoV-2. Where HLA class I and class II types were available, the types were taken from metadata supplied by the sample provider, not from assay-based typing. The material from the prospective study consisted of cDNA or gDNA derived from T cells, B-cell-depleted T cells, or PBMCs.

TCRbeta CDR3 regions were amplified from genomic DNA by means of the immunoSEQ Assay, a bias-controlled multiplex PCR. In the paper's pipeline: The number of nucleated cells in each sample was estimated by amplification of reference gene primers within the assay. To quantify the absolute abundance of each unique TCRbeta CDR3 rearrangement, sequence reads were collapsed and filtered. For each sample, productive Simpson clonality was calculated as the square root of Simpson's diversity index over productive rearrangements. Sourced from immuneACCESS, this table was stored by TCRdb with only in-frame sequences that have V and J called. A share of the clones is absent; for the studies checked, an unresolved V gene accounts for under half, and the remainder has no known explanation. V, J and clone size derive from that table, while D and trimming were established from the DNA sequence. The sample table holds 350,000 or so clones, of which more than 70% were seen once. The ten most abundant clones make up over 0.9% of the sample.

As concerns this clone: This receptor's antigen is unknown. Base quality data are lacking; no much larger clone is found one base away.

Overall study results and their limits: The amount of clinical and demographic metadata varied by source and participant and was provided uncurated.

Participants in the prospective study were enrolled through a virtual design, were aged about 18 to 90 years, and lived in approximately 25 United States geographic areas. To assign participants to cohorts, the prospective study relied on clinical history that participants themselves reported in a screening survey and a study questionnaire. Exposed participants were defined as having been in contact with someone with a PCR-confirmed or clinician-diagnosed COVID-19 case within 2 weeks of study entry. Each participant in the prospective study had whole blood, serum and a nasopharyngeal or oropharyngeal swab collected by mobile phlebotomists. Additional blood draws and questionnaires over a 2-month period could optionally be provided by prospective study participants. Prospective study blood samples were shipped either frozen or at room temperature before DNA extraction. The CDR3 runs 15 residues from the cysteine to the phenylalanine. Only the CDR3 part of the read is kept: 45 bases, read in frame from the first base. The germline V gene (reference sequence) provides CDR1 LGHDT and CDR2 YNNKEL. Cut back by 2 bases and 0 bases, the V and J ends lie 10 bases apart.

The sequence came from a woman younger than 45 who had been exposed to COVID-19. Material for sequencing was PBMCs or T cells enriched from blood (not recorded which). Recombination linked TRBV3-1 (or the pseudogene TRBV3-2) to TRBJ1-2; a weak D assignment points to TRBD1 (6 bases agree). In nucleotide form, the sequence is TGTGCCAGCAGCCAATGGACAGCAGCTAACTATGGCTACACCTTC. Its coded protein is CASSQWTAANYGYTF.